This T cell receptor (beta chain) comes out of a study of blood T cell repertoires in COVID-19. About the study: The study drew acute and convalescent COVID-19 samples from the United States, Italy and Spain. The analysed material was cDNA or gDNA that came from T cells, B-cell-depleted T cells, or PBMCs.

Authors' analysis steps: Nucleated cell counts were estimated from reference gene primer amplification. TCRdb's copy holds only in-frame clones and misses some; the assay was immunoSEQ multiplex PCR. D and trimming were read from the DNA, whereas the V and J calls and clone size are those reported in that table. The profile covers 80,000 to 100,000 clones, with around 75% appearing a single time and about 24% taken by the ten largest. Germline values: CDR1 SGHRS, CDR2 YFSETQ. CDR3 length equals 13 residues. V was pared by 8 bases and J by 5 bases, with 16 bases between. The clonotype was recovered from a man between 65 and 85 years old with acute or convalescent COVID-19. V is TRBV5-1 and J is TRBJ1-1; tentative D call: TRBD1 (5 bases). Sequencing was carried out using peripheral blood. For the CDR3, the DNA is TGCGCCAGTACCCAAGGGGCGAGAACTGAAGCTTTCTTT. It translates to CASTQGARTEAFF.